Listed below are T cell receptor beta chains from one sample, sequenced in a study of a mutant IDH1 vaccine in newly diagnosed glioma. Profiling relied on immunoSEQ multiplex PCR, and the TCRdb table lists in-frame clones only, not all of them. The profile shows about 16,000 clones, around four fifths of them singletons. Material: PBMCs, obtained from a glioma patient treated with radiotherapy, temozolomide or both. These receptors all stem from a man in his forties with glioma. Each CDR3 is given without its conserved first and last residue. Each record gives: V gene, J gene, CDR3 protein.

V gene: TRBV5-6; J gene: TRBJ2-1; CDR3 protein: ASSLGAGGGVYEQF
V gene: TRBV19; J gene: TRBJ2-7; CDR3 protein: ASSSTSTTYEQY
V gene: TRBV6-6; J gene: TRBJ2-3; CDR3 protein: ASSYPGRGADTQY
V gene: TRBV19; J gene: TRBJ1-6; CDR3 protein: ASSMGQGPSPLH
V gene: TRBV7-2; J gene: TRBJ2-4; CDR3 protein: ASSQGQSQNIQY
V gene: TRBV11-3; J gene: TRBJ1-2; CDR3 protein: ASSLEMGQSYGYT
V gene: TRBV6-1; J gene: TRBJ2-1; CDR3 protein: ASSELAGWNEQF
V gene: TRBV19; J gene: TRBJ1-5; CDR3 protein: ASSDRDRGQPQH
V gene: TRBV21-1; J gene: TRBJ1-5; CDR3 protein: ASSKRLRERPQH
V gene: TRBV4-1; J gene: TRBJ2-1; CDR3 protein: ASSQENGYYNEQF
V gene: TRBV7-9; J gene: TRBJ1-2; CDR3 protein: ASSQDGNYGYT
V gene: TRBV6-4; J gene: TRBJ2-3; CDR3 protein: ASSDAPGGADTQY
V gene: TRBV2; J gene: TRBJ1-1; CDR3 protein: ASSEGLNTEAF
V gene: TRBV5-1; J gene: TRBJ2-5; CDR3 protein: AIETPTDQETQY
V gene: TRBV7-9; J gene: TRBJ2-7; CDR3 protein: ASSLDRGRYEQY
V gene: TRBV7-9; J gene: TRBJ2-7; CDR3 protein: ASSKWTGGSDEQY
V gene: TRBV19; J gene: -; CDR3 protein: ASSISDRASHEQY
V gene: TRBV10-2; J gene: -; CDR3 protein: ASSGSGTVDEQY
V gene: TRBV18; J gene: -; CDR3 protein: ASSPGGAGGYEQY
V gene: TRBV19; J gene: TRBJ1-1; CDR3 protein: ASQTVLGTEAF
V gene: TRBV6-5; J gene: TRBJ1-1; CDR3 protein: ASNKQGSTEAF
V gene: TRBV28; J gene: TRBJ1-2; CDR3 protein: ASSLTQRQEGYT
V gene: TRBV19; J gene: TRBJ1-5; CDR3 protein: ASSSGQGGNQPQH
V gene: TRBV29-1; J gene: TRBJ2-6; CDR3 protein: SVWTEDLNSGANVLT
V gene: TRBV19; J gene: TRBJ1-4; CDR3 protein: ASSIASDATNEKLF
V gene: TRBV11-3; J gene: TRBJ2-5; CDR3 protein: ASRGGGPLETQY
V gene: TRBV4-1; J gene: TRBJ1-2; CDR3 protein: ASSHPDDRGRGYT
V gene: TRBV5-8; J gene: TRBJ2-1; CDR3 protein: ASSRSGRDSDEQF
V gene: TRBV6-1; J gene: TRBJ2-7; CDR3 protein: ASSEASFSNLYEQY
V gene: TRBV14; J gene: TRBJ1-4; CDR3 protein: ASSQTSTPLVTRWEKLF
V gene: TRBV4-1; J gene: TRBJ2-7; CDR3 protein: ASSQPGTGAGEQY
V gene: TRBV6-5; J gene: TRBJ2-3; CDR3 protein: ASRSGLAGTDTQY
V gene: TRBV7-8; J gene: TRBJ2-5; CDR3 protein: ASSPNPETQY
V gene: TRBV10-3; J gene: TRBJ2-3; CDR3 protein: AISERLAGGNTQY
V gene: TRBV11-3; J gene: TRBJ2-1; CDR3 protein: ASSLGWRGGNEQF
V gene: TRBV5-1; J gene: TRBJ1-2; CDR3 protein: ASRSDRGQGGYT
V gene: TRBV2; J gene: TRBJ2-7; CDR3 protein: ALPRGGEQY
V gene: TRBV11-3; J gene: TRBJ2-5; CDR3 protein: ASSLEGQVVETQY
V gene: TRBV6-5; J gene: TRBJ2-2; CDR3 protein: ASRLGSSLTGELF
V gene: TRBV5-6; J gene: TRBJ2-4; CDR3 protein: ASSSTASFPKNIQY
V gene: TRBV6-1; J gene: TRBJ2-2; CDR3 protein: ATNQGISGELF
V gene: TRBV28; J gene: TRBJ2-5; CDR3 protein: ASSFSSVETQY
V gene: TRBV4-3; J gene: TRBJ2-2; CDR3 protein: ASSQDLVVAGTGELF
V gene: TRBV4-1; J gene: TRBJ1-4; CDR3 protein: ASSQVGRGRSGEKLF
V gene: TRBV19; J gene: TRBJ1-4; CDR3 protein: ASGHRRATSNEKLF
V gene: TRBV11-2; J gene: TRBJ2-1; CDR3 protein: ASSDKVASYNEQF
V gene: TRBV19; J gene: TRBJ1-1; CDR3 protein: ASSWGTGTEAF
V gene: TRBV6-5; J gene: TRBJ2-1; CDR3 protein: ASSTMGGAPHGQF
V gene: TRBV25-1; J gene: TRBJ2-1; CDR3 protein: ASSETSFGDEQF
V gene: TRBV6-5; J gene: TRBJ2-3; CDR3 protein: ASSQNPRTDTQY
V gene: TRBV29-1; J gene: TRBJ2-1; CDR3 protein: SALTSGRESEQF
V gene: TRBV27; J gene: TRBJ2-7; CDR3 protein: ASKARGSIGEQY
V gene: TRBV6-5; J gene: TRBJ2-5; CDR3 protein: ASSYSWTQETQY
V gene: TRBV13; J gene: TRBJ2-3; CDR3 protein: ASSLLGLAGGVRGDTQY
V gene: TRBV5-1; J gene: TRBJ1-1; CDR3 protein: ASSSGQANTEAF
V gene: TRBV7-9; J gene: TRBJ2-7; CDR3 protein: ASRPLTSGSFYEQY
V gene: TRBV28; J gene: TRBJ2-2; CDR3 protein: ASSLGLASNTGELF